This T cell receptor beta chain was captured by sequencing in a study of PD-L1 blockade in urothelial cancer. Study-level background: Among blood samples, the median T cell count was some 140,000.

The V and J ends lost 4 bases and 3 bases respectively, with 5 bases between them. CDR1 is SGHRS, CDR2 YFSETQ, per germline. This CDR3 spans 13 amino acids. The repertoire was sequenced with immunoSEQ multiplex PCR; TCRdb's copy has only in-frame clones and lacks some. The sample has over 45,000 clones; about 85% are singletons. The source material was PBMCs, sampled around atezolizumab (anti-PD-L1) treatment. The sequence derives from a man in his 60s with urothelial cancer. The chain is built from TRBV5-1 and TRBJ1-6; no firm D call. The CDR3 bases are TGCGCCAGCAGCCCAGACTATAATTCACCCCTCCACTTT. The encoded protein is CASSPDYNSPLHF.